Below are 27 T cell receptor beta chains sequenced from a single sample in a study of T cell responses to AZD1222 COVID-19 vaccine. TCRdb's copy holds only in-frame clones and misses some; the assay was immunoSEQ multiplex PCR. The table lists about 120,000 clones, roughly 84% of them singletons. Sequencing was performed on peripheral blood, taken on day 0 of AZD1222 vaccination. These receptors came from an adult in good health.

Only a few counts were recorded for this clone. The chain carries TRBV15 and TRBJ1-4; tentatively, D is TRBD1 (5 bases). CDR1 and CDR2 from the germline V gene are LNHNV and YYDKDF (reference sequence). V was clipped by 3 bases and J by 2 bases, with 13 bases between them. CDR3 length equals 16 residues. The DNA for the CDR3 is TGTGCCACCAGCAGTCAGCGGGGCGCGACTAATGAAAAACTGTTTTTT. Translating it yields CATSSQRGATNEKLFF.

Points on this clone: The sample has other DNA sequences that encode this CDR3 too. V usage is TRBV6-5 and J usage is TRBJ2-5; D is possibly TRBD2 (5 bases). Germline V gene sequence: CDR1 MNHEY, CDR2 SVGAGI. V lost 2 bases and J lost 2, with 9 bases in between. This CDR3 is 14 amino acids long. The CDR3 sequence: CASSYGERQETQYF. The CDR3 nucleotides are TGTGCCAGCAGTTACGGGGAGAGACAAGAGACCCAGTACTTC.

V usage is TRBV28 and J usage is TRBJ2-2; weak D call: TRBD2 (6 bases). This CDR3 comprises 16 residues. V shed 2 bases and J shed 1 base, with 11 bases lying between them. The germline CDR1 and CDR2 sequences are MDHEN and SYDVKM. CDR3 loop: CASSLHGGQNTGELFF. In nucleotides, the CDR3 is TGTGCCAGCAGTTTACATGGAGGGCAGAACACCGGGGAGCTGTTTTTT.

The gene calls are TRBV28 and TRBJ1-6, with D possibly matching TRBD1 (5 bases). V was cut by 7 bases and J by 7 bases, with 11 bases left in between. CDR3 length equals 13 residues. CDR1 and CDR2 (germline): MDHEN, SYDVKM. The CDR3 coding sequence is TGTGCCAGCATCTCGGGGACCAATTCACCCCTCCACTTT. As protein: CASISGTNSPLHF.

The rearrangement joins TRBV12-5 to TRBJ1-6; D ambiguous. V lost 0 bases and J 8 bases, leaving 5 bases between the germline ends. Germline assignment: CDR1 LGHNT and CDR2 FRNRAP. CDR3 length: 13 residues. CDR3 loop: CASGLVRDSPLHF. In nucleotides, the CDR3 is TGTGCTAGTGGTTTGGTGAGGGATTCACCCCTCCACTTT.

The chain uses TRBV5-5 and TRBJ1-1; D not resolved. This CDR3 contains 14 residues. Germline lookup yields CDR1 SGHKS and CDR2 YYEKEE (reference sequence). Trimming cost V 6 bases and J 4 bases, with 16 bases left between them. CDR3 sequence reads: CASTNDPWGTEAFF. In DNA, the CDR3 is TGTGCCAGCACTAACGACCCGTGGGGCACTGAAGCTTTCTTT.

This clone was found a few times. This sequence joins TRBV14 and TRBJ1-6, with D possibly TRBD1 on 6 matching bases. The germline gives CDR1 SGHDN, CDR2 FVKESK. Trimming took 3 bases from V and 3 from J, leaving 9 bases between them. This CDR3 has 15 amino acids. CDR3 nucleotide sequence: TGTGCCAGCAGCCAGCGGACAGTCTATAATTCACCCCTCCACTTT. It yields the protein CASSQRTVYNSPLHF.

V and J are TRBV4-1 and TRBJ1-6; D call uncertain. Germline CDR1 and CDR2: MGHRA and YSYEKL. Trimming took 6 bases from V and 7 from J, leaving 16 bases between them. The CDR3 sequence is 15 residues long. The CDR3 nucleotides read TGCGCCAGCAGTTCGTGGAGAGACAAGAATTCACCCCTCCACTTT. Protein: CASSSWRDKNSPLHF.

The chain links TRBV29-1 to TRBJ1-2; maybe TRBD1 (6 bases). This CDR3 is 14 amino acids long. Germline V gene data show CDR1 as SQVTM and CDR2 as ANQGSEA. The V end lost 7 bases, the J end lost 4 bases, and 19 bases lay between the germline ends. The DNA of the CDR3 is TGCAGCGCAGCGGGGGGCCCAGGGTCCTATGGCTACACCTTC. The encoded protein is CSAAGGPGSYGYTF.

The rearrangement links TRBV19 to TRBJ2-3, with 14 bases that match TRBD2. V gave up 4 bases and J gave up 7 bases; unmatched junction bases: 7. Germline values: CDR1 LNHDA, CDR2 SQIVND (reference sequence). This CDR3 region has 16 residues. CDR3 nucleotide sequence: TGTGCCAGTAGTACCCGGACTAGCGGGAGGTTGAATACGCAGTATTTT. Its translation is CASSTRTSGRLNTQYF.

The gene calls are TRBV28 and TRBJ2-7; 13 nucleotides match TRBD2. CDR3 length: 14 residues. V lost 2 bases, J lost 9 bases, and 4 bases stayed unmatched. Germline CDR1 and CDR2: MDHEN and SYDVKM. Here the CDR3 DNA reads TGTGCCAGCAGTTTACCCGGGACTAGCGGGATGCAGTACTTC. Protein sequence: CASSLPGTSGMQYF. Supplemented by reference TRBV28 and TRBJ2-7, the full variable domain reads DVKVTQSSRYLVKRTGEKVFLECVQDMDHENMFWYRQDPGLGLRLIYFSYDVKMKEKGDIPEGYSVSREKKERFSLILESASTNQTSMYLCASSLPGTSGMQYFGPGTRLTVT.

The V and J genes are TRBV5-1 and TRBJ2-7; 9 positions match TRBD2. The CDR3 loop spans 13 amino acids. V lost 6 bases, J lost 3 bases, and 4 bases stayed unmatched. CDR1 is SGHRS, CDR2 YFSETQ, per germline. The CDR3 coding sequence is TGCGCCAGCAAGGAGCGGGGGGACTACGAGCAGTACTTC. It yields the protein CASKERGDYEQYF.

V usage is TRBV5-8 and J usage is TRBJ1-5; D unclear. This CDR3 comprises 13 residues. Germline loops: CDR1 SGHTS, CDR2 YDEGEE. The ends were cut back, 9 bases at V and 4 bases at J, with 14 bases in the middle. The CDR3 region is CATDGALNQPQHF. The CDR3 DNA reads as TGTGCCACCGATGGAGCGCTGAATCAGCCCCAGCATTTT.

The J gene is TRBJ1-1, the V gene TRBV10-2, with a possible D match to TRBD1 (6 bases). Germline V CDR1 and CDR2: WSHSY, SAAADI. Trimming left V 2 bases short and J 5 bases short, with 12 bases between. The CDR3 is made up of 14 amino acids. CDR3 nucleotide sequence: TGCGCCAGCAGTGAGACCCAGGGGTTGACTGAAGCTTTCTTT. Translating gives CASSETQGLTEAFF.

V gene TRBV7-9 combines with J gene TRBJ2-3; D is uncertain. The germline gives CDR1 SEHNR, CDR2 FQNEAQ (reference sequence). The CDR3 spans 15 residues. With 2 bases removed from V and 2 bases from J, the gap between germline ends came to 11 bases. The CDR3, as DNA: TGTGCCAGCAGCTTAAGACCTACCGCCACAGATACGCAGTATTTT. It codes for CASSLRPTATDTQYF.

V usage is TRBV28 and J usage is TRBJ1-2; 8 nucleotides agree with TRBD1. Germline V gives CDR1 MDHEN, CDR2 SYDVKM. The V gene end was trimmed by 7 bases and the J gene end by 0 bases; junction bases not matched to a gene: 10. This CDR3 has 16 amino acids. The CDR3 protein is CASTPLDRGTNYGYTF. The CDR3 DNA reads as TGTGCCAGCACCCCCCTCGACAGGGGTACTAACTATGGCTACACCTTC.

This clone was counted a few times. The CDR3 region is CASSRTGRTLHF. Written as DNA, the CDR3 is TGTGCCAGCAGCCGGACAGGTCGGACCCTCCACTTT. J is TRBJ1-6 and V is TRBV28; TRBD1 aligns across 7 bases. Germline V lookup: CDR1 MDHEN, CDR2 SYDVKM. This CDR3 is built from 12 residues. V dropped 6 bases and J dropped 14; count of bases not matched to a gene: 7.

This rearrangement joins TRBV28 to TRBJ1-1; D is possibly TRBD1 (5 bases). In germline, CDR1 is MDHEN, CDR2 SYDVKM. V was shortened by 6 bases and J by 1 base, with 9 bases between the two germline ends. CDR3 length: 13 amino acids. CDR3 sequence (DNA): TGTGCCAGCAGGGGGCTTCCGAACACTGAAGCTTTCTTT. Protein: CASRGLPNTEAFF.

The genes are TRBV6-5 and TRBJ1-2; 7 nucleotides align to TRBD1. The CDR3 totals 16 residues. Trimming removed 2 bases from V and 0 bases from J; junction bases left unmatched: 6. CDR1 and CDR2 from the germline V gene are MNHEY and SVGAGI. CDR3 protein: CASSYRGRLSNYGYTF. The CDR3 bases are TGTGCCAGCAGTTACAGGGGGCGTTTATCTAACTATGGCTACACCTTC.

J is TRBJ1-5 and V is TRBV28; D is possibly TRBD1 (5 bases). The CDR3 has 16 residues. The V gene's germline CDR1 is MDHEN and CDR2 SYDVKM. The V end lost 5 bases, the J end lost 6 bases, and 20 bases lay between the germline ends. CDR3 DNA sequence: TGTGCCAGCAGTGCGATTGACGGGGTCAGGGTTCAGCCCCAGCATTTT. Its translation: CASSAIDGVRVQPQHF.

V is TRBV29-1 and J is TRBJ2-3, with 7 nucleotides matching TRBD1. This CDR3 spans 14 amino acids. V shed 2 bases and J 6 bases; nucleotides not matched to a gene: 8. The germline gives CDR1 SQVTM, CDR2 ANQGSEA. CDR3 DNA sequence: TGCAGCGTTGAAAGGGGGCTCAATTTGGATACGCAGTATTTT. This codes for CSVERGLNLDTQYF.

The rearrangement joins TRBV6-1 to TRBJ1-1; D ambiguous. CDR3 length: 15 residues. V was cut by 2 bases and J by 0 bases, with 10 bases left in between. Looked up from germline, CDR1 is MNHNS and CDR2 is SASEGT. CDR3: CASSEQGHMNTEAFF. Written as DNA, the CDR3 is TGTGCCAGCAGTGAACAAGGGCACATGAACACTGAAGCTTTCTTT.

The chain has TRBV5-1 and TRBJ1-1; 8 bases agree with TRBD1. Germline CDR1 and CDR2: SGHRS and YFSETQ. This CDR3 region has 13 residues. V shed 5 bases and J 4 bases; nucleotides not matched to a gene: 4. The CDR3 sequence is CASSTTGGTEAFF. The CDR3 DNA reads TGCGCCAGCAGTACCACAGGGGGCACTGAAGCTTTCTTT. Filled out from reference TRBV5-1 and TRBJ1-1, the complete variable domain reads KAGVTQTPRYLIKTRGQQVTLSCSPISGHRSVSWYQQTPGQGLQFLFEYFSETQRNKGNFPGRFSGRQFSNSRSEMNVSTLELGDSALYLCASSTTGGTEAFFGQGTRLTVV.

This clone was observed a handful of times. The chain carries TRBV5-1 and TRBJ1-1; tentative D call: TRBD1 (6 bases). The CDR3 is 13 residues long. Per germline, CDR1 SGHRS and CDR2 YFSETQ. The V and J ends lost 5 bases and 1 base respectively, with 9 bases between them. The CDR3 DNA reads TGCGCCAGCAGAGGACAGCAGAACACTGAAGCTTTCTTT. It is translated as CASRGQQNTEAFF.

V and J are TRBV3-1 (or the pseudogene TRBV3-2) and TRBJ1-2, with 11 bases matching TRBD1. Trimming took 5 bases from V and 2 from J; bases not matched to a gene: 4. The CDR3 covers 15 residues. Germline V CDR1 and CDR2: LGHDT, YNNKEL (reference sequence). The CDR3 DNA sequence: TGTGCCAGCAGCAGACGGGACAGGGGGAACTATGGCTACACCTTC. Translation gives CASSRRDRGNYGYTF.

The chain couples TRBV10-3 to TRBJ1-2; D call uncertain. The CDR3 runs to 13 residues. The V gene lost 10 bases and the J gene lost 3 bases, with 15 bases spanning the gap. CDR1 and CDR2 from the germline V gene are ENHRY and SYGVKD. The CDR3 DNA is TGTGCCACGTCCCGGAACTCCGACTATGGCTACACCTTC. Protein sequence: CATSRNSDYGYTF.

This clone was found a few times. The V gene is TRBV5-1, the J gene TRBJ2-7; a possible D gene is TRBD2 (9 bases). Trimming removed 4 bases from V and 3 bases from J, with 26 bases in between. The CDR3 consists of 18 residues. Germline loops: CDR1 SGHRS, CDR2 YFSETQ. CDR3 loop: CASSLRTGSRTSVYEQYF. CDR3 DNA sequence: TGCGCCAGCAGCCTTAGGACAGGGTCCAGGACTAGCGTCTACGAGCAGTACTTC.